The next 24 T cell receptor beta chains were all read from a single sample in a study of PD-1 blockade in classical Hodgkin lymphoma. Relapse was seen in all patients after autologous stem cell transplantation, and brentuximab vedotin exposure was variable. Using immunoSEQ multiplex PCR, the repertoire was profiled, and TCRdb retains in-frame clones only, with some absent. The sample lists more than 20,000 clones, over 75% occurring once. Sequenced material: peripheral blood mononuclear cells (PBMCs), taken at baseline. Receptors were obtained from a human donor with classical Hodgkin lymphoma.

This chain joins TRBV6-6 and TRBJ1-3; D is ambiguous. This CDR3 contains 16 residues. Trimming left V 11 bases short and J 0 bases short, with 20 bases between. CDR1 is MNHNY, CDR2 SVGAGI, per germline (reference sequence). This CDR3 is CASKPDLPGSGNTIYF. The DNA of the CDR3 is TGTGCCTCGAAACCGGACCTCCCGGGCTCTGGAAACACCATATATTTT.

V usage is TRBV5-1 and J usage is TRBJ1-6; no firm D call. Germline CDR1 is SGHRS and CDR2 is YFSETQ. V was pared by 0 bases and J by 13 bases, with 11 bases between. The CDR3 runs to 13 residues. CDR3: CASSLGAAEPLHF. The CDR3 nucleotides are TGCGCCAGCAGCTTGGGGGCGGCCGAGCCCCTCCACTTT.

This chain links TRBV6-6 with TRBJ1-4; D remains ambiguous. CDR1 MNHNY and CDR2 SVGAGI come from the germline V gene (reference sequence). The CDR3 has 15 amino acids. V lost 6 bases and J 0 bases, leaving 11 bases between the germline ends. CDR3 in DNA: TGTGCCAGCAGAAGTCCTCGTGCAACTAATGAAAAACTGTTTTTT. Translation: CASRSPRATNEKLFF.

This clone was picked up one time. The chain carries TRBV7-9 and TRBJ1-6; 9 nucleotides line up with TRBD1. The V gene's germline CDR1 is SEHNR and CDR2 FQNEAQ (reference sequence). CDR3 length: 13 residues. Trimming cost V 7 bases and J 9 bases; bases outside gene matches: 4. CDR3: CASNQDRGSPLHF. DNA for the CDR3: TGTGCCAGCAATCAGGACAGGGGTTCACCCCTCCACTTT.

DNA of the CDR3: TGTGCCAGTACGACAGGGGAGTCGGGCAATGAGCAGTTCTTC. It is translated as CASTTGESGNEQFF. This chain joins TRBV19 and TRBJ2-1, with 8 bases that match TRBD1. The CDR3 spans 14 residues. V dropped 7 bases and J dropped 6; count of bases not matched to a gene: 8. Germline loops: CDR1 LNHDA, CDR2 SQIVND (reference sequence).

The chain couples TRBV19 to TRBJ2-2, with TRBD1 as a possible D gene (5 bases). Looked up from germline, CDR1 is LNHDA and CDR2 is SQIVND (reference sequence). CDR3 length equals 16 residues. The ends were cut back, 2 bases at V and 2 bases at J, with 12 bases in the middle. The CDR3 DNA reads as TGTGCCAGTAGTATATGGCGACAGCCCAACACCGGGGAGCTGTTTTTT. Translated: CASSIWRQPNTGELFF.

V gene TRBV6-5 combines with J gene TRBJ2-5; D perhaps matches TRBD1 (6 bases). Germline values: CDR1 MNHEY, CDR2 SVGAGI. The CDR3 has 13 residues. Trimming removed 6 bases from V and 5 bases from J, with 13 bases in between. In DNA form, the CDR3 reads TGTGCCAGCAGATCCACAGGGTCGGAGACCCAGTACTTC. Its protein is CASRSTGSETQYF.

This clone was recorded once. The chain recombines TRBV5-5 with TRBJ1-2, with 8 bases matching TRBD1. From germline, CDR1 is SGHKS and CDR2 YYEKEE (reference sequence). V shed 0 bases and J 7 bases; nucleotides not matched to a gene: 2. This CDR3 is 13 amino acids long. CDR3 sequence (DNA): TGTGCCAGCAGCTTGGCAGGGGGCGCTGGCTACACCTTC. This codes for CASSLAGGAGYTF.

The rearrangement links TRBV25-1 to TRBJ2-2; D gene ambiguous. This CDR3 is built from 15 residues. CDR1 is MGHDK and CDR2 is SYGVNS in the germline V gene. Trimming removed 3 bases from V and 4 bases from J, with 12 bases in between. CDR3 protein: CASSESFRSTGELFF. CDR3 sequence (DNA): TGTGCCAGCAGTGAGAGTTTTCGTTCCACCGGGGAGCTGTTTTTT.

CDR3 residues: CASSWEGQGATEAFF. The DNA of the CDR3 is TGCGCCAGCAGCTGGGAGGGACAGGGGGCCACTGAAGCTTTCTTT. This chain connects TRBV5-1 to TRBJ1-1; 12 positions agree with TRBD1. From germline, CDR1 is SGHRS and CDR2 YFSETQ. Trimming removed 3 bases from V and 4 bases from J; junction bases left unmatched: 4. The CDR3 is 15 residues long.

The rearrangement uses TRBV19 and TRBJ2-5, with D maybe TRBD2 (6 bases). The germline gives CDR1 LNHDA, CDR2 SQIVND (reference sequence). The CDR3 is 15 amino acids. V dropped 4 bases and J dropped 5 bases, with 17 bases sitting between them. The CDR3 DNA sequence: TGTGCCAGTAGTACCCCGTGGCGGGGTCTTGAGACCCAGTACTTC. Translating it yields CASSTPWRGLETQYF.

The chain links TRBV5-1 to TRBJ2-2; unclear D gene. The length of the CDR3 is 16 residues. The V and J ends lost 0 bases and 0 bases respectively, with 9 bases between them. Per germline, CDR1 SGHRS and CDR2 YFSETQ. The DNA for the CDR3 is TGCGCCAGCAGCTTGGGTGCGACTGCGAACACCGGGGAGCTGTTTTTT. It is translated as CASSLGATANTGELFF.

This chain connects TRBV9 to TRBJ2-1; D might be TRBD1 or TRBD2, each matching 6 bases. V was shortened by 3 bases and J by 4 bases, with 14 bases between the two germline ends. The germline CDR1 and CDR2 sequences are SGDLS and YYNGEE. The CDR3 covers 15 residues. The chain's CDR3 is CASSGKGGSYNEQFF. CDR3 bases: TGTGCCAGCAGCGGCAAGGGGGGCTCATACAATGAGCAGTTCTTC.

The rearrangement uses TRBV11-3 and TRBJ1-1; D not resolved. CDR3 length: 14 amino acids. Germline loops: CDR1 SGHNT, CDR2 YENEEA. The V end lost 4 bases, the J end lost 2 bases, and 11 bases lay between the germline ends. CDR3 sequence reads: CASSSLWVNTEAFF. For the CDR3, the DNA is TGTGCCAGCAGCTCCCTTTGGGTTAACACTGAAGCTTTCTTT. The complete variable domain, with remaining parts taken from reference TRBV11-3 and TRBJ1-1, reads EAGVVQSPRYKIIEKKQPVAFWCNPISGHNTLYWYLQNLGQGPELLIRYENEEAVDDSQLPKDRFSAERLKGVDSTLKIQPAELGDSAVYLCASSSLWVNTEAFFGQGTRLTVV.

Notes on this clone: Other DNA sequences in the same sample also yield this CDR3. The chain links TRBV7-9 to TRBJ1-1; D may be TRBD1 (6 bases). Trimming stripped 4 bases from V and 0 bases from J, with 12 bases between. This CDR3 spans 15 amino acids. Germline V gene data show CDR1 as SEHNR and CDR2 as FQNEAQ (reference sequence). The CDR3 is CASSSGGTLNTEAFF. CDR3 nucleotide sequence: TGTGCCAGCAGCTCAGGAGGGACACTGAACACTGAAGCTTTCTTT.

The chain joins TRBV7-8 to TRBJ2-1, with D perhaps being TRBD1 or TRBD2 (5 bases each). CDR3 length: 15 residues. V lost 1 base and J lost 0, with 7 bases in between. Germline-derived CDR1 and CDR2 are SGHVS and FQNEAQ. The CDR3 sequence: CASSLGGTSYNEQFF. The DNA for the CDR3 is TGTGCCAGCAGCTTAGGGGGGACCTCCTACAATGAGCAGTTCTTC.

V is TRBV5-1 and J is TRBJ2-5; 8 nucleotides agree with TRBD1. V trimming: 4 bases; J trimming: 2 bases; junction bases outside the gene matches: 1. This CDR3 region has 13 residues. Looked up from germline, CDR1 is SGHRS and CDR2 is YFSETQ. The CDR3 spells CASSQGAQETQYF. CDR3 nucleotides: TGCGCCAGCAGCCAGGGGGCACAAGAGACCCAGTACTTC.

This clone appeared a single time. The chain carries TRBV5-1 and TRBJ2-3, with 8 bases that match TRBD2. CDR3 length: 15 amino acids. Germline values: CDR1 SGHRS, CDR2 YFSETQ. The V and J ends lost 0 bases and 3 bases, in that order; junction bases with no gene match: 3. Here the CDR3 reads CASSLGGGTTDTQYF. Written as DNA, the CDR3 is TGCGCCAGCAGCTTGGGCGGGGGGACGACAGATACGCAGTATTTT.

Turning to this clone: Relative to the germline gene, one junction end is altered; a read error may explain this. The CDR3 sequence is CASNGDPGSSNEQFF. In DNA, the CDR3 is TGCGCCAGCAACGGGGACCCGGGGTCCTCCAATGAGCAGTTCTTC. The V gene is TRBV5-1, the J gene TRBJ2-1, with D perhaps assigned TRBD1 or TRBD2 (5 bases each). Germline CDR1 SGHRS, CDR2 YFSETQ. This CDR3 region has 15 residues.

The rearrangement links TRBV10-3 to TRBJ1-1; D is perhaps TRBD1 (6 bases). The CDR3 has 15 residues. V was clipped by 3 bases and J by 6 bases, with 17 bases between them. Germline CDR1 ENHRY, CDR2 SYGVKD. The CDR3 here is CAISDGVQGDAEAFF. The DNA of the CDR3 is TGTGCCATCAGTGATGGTGTACAGGGAGATGCTGAAGCTTTCTTT.

The chain's CDR3 is CASSSTSAGSIYEQYF. The CDR3 DNA sequence: TGCGCCAGCAGCTCCACCTCAGCGGGGTCGATCTACGAGCAGTACTTC. The V and J genes are TRBV5-1 and TRBJ2-7, with TRBD2 identical over 7 bases. J lost 3 bases, V lost 3 bases, and 12 bases had no gene match. This CDR3 region has 16 residues. The germline CDR1 and CDR2 sequences are SGHRS and YFSETQ. Combining the CDR3 with reference TRBV5-1 and TRBJ2-7 gives the whole variable domain KAGVTQTPRYLIKTRGQQVTLSCSPISGHRSVSWYQQTPGQGLQFLFEYFSETQRNKGNFPGRFSGRQFSNSRSEMNVSTLELGDSALYLCASSSTSAGSIYEQYFGPGTRLTVT.

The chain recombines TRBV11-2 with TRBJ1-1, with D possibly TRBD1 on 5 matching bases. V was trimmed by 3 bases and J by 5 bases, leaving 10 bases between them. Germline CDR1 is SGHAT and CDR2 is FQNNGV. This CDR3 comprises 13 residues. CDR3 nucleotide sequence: TGTGCCAGCAGCTTTCAGGGAAGGACTGAAGCTTTCTTT. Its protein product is CASSFQGRTEAFF.

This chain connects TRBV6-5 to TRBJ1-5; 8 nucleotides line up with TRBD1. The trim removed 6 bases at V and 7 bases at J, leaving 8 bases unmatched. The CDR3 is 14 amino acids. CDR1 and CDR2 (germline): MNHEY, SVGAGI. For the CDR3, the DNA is TGTGCCAGCAGACTTCGACAGGGGAGACAGCCCCAGCATTTT. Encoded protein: CASRLRQGRQPQHF.

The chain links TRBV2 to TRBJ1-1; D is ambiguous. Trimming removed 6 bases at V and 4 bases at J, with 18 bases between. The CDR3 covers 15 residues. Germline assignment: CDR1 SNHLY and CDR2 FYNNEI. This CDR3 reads CASSPSQLGSTEAFF. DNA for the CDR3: TGTGCCAGCAGCCCAAGCCAGCTAGGGAGCACTGAAGCTTTCTTT. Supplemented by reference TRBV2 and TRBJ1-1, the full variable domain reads EPEVTQTPSHQVTQMGQEVILRCVPISNHLYFYWYRQILGQKVEFLVSFYNNEISEKSEIFDDQFSVERPDGSNFTLKIRSTKLEDSAMYFCASSPSQLGSTEAFFGQGTRLTVV.